The rows below give T cell receptor beta chains drawn from one sample of a study of early T cells in non-severe SARS-CoV-2 infection. One entry per CDR3 protein results from TCRdb running MiXCR on the 5' RACE reads. This sample carries tens of thousands of distinct CDR3 sequences, approximately 10% of them seen once, and the ten largest clones take around 3.7%. The sample here was whole blood, taken at baseline. These receptor sequences come from an adult who was a healthcare worker with PCR-confirmed SARS-CoV-2 infection or an uninfected control (not recorded which). The CDR3 runs from the conserved cysteine through the conserved F or W. D genes are given only for firm matches. Not every row has a clone size; where given, it reads once, few, many or a size class.

cdr3_nt,cdr3_aa,cdr3_length,clone_size,d_call,v_call,j_call
TGCACCAGCAGCCCTCCGAAGGCAGCGGGAGGGCCCTACAATGAGCAGTTCTTC,CTSSPPKAAGGPYNEQFF,18,many,NA,TRBV1,TRBJ2-1
TGTGCCAGCAGCTTATCCCTGAACACTGAAGCTTTCTTT,CASSLSLNTEAFF,13,few,NA,TRBV7-2,TRBJ1-1
TGCAGTGCTAGAGATATTCAGGGGGCGTCTGGATTGACACCCCTCCACTTT,CSARDIQGASGLTPLHF,17,few,TRBD1,TRBV20-1,TRBJ1-6
TGTGCCAGCAGTTTAAAGGACAGGTCATCCTACGAGCAGTACTTC,CASSLKDRSSYEQYF,15,few,TRBD1,TRBV27,TRBJ2-7
TGCAGCGGGGGACAGTGGCCGCAGGGCTACACCTTC,CSGGQWPQGYTF,12,many,TRBD1,TRBV29-1,TRBJ1-2
TGTGCCAGCAGCTTGATGGGACAGGGGATCGGGGTCTCCTATGGCTACACCTTC,CASSLMGQGIGVSYGYTF,18,NA,TRBD1,TRBV7-2,TRBJ1-2
TGTGCCATCTCCCGGGGCGCCACTTCCTACAATGAGCAGTTCTTC,CAISRGATSYNEQFF,15,many,NA,TRBV10-3,TRBJ2-1
TGTGCCAGCAGTCTGGGGGCGGGCACCTACAATGAGCAGTTCTTC,CASSLGAGTYNEQFF,15,many,NA,TRBV28,TRBJ2-1
TGCGCCAGCAGCCAAGCGACGGGACAGGGGGGATACTTCCCCTACTACGAGCAGTACTTC,CASSQATGQGGYFPYYEQYF,20,many,TRBD1,TRBV4-1,TRBJ2-7
TGTGCCAGCAGCCCCCGTCTGAGCACTGAAGCTTTCTTT,CASSPRLSTEAFF,13,many,NA,TRBV7-6,TRBJ1-1
TGTGCCAGCAGTCCATTTAGACAGGGATCCTACGAGCAGTACTTC,CASSPFRQGSYEQYF,15,many,TRBD1,TRBV27,TRBJ2-7
TGTGCCAGCAGTTTAAGTCCCCGGGTGTCTGATGGCTACACCTTC,CASSLSPRVSDGYTF,15,NA,NA,TRBV12-3/TRBV12-4,TRBJ1-2
TGTGCCAGCACTTACACAGATACGCAGTATTTT,CASTYTDTQYF,11,few,NA,TRBV2,TRBJ2-3
TGCGCCAGCAGTCAGCTTCCGGGACGTAGGGCCTACGAGCAGTACTTC,CASSQLPGRRAYEQYF,16,few,NA,TRBV23-1,TRBJ2-7
TGTGCCAGCAGTACCGGACAGTACTACGAGCAGTACTTC,CASSTGQYYEQYF,13,few,NA,TRBV12-3/TRBV12-4,TRBJ2-7
TGTGCCAGCAGTTACTCGGCGGTCTTCGGTCAGCCCCAGCATTTT,CASSYSAVFGQPQHF,15,many,NA,TRBV6-5,TRBJ1-5
TGCAGTGCTAGAACCGACCGGGAGCAGTTCTTC,CSARTDREQFF,11,NA,NA,TRBV20-1,TRBJ2-1
TGCGCCAGCAGCACAGGTCCCAATCAGCCCCAGCATTTT,CASSTGPNQPQHF,13,few,NA,TRBV5-1,TRBJ1-5
TGTGCCAGCAGCCCCTCCAACAGGGGGGGTGGCTACACCTTC,CASSPSNRGGGYTF,14,few,TRBD1,TRBV7-3,TRBJ1-2
TGTGCCAGTAGTCACGATGGGCGGACGATGAACACTGAAGCTTTCTTT,CASSHDGRTMNTEAFF,16,many,NA,TRBV19,TRBJ1-1
TGCAGTGCTAGAGATGGGGCTAGCGCCCGCCCCAATGAGCAGTTCTTC,CSARDGASARPNEQFF,16,few,NA,TRBV20-1,TRBJ2-1
TGTGCCAGCAGTCTGACTGCACGGGTTGAGCAGTTCTTC,CASSLTARVEQFF,13,NA,NA,TRBV6-1,TRBJ2-1